This TCR beta chain was retrieved from a study of blood T cells in healthy people across ages. General study results and limits: Leaving the PBMCs unsorted stopped any conclusive comparison of naive versus antigen-experienced cells. From one million sequenced T cells, diversity estimates were lower bounds. The percentage of naive T cells correlated strongly with TCR beta diversity. It was the long-lived donors that had more naive CD4+ cells and higher diversity than aged donors.

About this clonotype: The antigen is unknown.

CDR1 MNHEY and CDR2 SMNVEV come from the germline V gene (reference sequence). CDR3 length: 13 residues. Deletions cut 2 bases from V and 3 bases from J, with 7 bases between. Alongside a J-beta primer mix, a sample-barcoded 5' primer served in a second PCR lasting roughly 7 to 11 cycles. TCRdb itself ran the 5' RACE reads through MiXCR, one entry per CDR3 protein. The profile shows roughly 2 million distinct CDR3 sequences, around half of them singletons. Sequenced input: blood. This TCR came from a woman aged 35 to 49 in good health. The chain recombines TRBV27 with TRBJ2-5, with D unclear. The CDR3 here is CASSLAPKETQYF. CDR3 DNA sequence: TGTGCCAGCAGTTTAGCCCCCAAAGAGACCCAGTACTTC.